This TCR beta chain was identified during a study of T cells after yellow fever vaccination. For the study at large: The SMART-Seq v4 Ultra Low Input method served to prepare the low-cell-number fractions.

TCRdb itself ran the 5' RACE reads through MiXCR, one entry per CDR3 protein. The top ten clones hold 2.5% to 4% of a sample with about 340,000 distinct CDR3 sequences, approximately 12% of them seen once. As to this clonotype: The target antigen is unknown.

CDR1 and CDR2 from the germline V gene are SGHAT and FQNNGV. The CDR3 runs 15 residues. Trimming cost V 5 bases and J 6 bases; bases outside gene matches: 7. The study's findings and limits: Some clonotypes were seen in both the CD4 and the CD8 compartments. These made up a small share and likely arose from convergent recombination. The secondary T-cell response peaked on day 5, not day 15, but was weaker.

The sequences come from CD4+ T cells sorted from PBMCs, collected 15 days after the yellow fever booster vaccination. The chain employs TRBV11-2 and TRBJ1-4, with 9 nucleotides matching TRBD1. The TCR originated in a man aged 18-30 years who received the YFV17D yellow fever vaccine. For the CDR3, the DNA is TGTGCCAGCAGCCAACCTAGGGACAGGGATGAAAAACTGTTTTTT. Translation gives CASSQPRDRDEKLFF.